This T cell receptor (beta chain) emerged from a study of blood T cell repertoires in COVID-19. Across the study: COVID-19 samples collected from the United States, Italy and Spain covered acute and convalescent phases. PBMCs, B-cell-depleted T cells, or T cells provided the cDNA or gDNA that made up the material.

The germline CDR1 and CDR2 sequences are SGHRS and YFSETQ. V was cut by 0 bases and J by 0 bases, with 7 bases left in between. CDR3 length equals 15 residues. In the authors' methods: Reference gene primers were amplified, and this amplification served to estimate nucleated cell counts. Assay used: immunoSEQ multiplex PCR; TCRdb lists only in-frame clones, some missing. That table supplies the V and J calls and clone size; D and trimming were determined from the DNA. This table holds 100,000 to 150,000 clones, 79% found once. The sequenced material came from peripheral blood. The V gene is TRBV5-1, the J gene TRBJ2-1; tentative D call: TRBD2 (5 bases). The clonotype was recovered from a man aged 35-49 years with active or convalescent COVID-19. This CDR3 reads CASSLVGSSYNEQFF. The CDR3 coding sequence is TGCGCCAGCAGCTTGGTAGGGAGCTCCTACAATGAGCAGTTCTTC. The entire variable domain, with the rest obtained from reference TRBV5-1 and TRBJ2-1, is as follows: KAGVTQTPRYLIKTRGQQVTLSCSPISGHRSVSWYQQTPGQGLQFLFEYFSETQRNKGNFPGRFSGRQFSNSRSEMNVSTLELGDSALYLCASSLVGSSYNEQFFGPGTRLTVL.